This T cell receptor (beta chain) appears in the sequencing data of a study of CD8 T cells in Susac syndrome. Random hexamers primed reverse transcription of about 0.5 to 1 ug RNA. TCRdb reanalysed the immunoSEQ multiplex PCR reads using MiXCR and keeps one entry per CDR3 protein. Of 75,000 to 95,000 distinct CDR3 sequences in the sample, roughly 91% were seen once. Germline V lookup: CDR1 SNHLY, CDR2 FYNNEI. Between the trimmed V and J ends, which lost 6 bases and 3 bases, there was a span of 18 bases. This CDR3 is 15 amino acids long. The sequencing input was CD8+ T cells from PBMCs. This sequence was found in a human donor with multiple sclerosis. V is TRBV2 and J is TRBJ2-7; D possibly matches TRBD1 or TRBD2 (5 bases each). CDR3 loop: CASRGERSGLYEQYF. The CDR3 DNA reads TGTGCCAGCAGAGGGGAGAGGTCCGGGCTCTACGAGCAGTACTTC.